Listed here is a single T cell receptor (beta chain). The assay was immunoSEQ multiplex PCR, and TCRdb's table has in-frame clones only and misses some. This sample carries some 250,000 clones, 80% to 85% of them seen once, and the ten largest clones take over 0.5%. The germline V gene has CDR1 SEHNR and CDR2 FQNEAQ (reference sequence). The length of the CDR3 is 15 residues. V lost 1 base and J lost 8; bases outside the gene matches: 7. This specimen comes from a study of Tregs in tolerant kidney transplant recipients. The chain carries TRBV7-9 and TRBJ2-1, with TRBD1 matching 8 bases. This receptor was identified in a human donor in good health. The sample consisted of CD4+ T cells from blood. DNA of the CDR3: TGTGCCAGCAGCTTAGGGCAGGGGGCTGGATATGAGCAGTTCTTC. Protein product: CASSLGQGAGYEQFF.